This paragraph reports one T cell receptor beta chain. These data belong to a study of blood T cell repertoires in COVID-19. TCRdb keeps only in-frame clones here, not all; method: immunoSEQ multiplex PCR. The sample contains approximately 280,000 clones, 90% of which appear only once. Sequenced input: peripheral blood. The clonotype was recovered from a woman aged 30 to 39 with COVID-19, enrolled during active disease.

The CDR3 here is CASSLGGNYGYTF. The CDR3 coding sequence is TGTGCCAGCAGCCTGGGGGGGAACTATGGCTACACCTTC. V usage is TRBV7-9 and J usage is TRBJ1-2; a weak D match, TRBD1 (5 bases). Germline V CDR1 and CDR2: SEHNR, FQNEAQ (reference sequence). The ends were cut back, 5 bases at V and 2 bases at J, with 9 bases in the middle. The CDR3 contains 13 residues.